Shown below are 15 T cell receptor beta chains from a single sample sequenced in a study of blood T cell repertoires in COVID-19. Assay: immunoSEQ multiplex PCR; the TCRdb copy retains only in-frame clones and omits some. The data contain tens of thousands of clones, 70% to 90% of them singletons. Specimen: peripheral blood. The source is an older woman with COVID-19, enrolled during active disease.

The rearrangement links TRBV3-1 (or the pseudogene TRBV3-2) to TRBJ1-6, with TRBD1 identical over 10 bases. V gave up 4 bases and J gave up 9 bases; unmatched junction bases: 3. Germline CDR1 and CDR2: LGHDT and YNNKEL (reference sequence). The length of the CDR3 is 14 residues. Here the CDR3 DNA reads TGTGCCAGCAGCCCGGGACAGGGGATTTCACCCCTCCACTTT. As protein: CASSPGQGISPLHF.

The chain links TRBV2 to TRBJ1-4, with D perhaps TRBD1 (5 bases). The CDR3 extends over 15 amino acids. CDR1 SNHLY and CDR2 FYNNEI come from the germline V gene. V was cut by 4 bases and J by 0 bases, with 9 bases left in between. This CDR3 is CASSAYRPTNEKLFF. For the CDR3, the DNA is TGTGCCAGCAGTGCCTACAGGCCAACTAATGAAAAACTGTTTTTT.

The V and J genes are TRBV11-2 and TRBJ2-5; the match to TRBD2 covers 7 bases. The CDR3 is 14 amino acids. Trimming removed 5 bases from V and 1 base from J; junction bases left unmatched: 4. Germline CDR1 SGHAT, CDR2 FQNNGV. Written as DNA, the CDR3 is TGTGCCAGCAGCCCCGGGACTACCCAAGAGACCCAGTACTTC. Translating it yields CASSPGTTQETQYF. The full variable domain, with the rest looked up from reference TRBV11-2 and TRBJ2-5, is EAGVAQSPRYKIIEKRQSVAFWCNPISGHATLYWYQQILGQGPKLLIQFQNNGVVDDSQLPKDRFSAERLKGVDSTLKIQPAKLEDSAVYLCASSPGTTQETQYFGPGTRLLVL.

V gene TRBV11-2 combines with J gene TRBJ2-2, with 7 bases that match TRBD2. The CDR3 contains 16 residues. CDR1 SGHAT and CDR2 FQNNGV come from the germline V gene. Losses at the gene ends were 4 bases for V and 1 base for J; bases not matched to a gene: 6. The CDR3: CASSSLTSLNTGELFF. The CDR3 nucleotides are TGTGCCAGCAGCTCCCTGACTAGCCTGAACACCGGGGAGCTGTTTTTT.

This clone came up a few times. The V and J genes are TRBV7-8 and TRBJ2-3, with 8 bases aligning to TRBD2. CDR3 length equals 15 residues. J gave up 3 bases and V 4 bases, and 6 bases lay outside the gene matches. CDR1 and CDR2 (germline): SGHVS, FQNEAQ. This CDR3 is CASSSPGLVTDTQYF. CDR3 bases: TGTGCCAGCAGCTCACCGGGACTAGTGACAGATACGCAGTATTTT.

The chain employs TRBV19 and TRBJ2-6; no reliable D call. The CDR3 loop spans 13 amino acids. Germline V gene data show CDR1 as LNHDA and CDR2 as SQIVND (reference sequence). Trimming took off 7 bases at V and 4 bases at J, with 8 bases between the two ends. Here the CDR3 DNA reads TGTGCCAGTAAAATCTCCGGGGCCAACGTCCTGACTTTC. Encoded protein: CASKISGANVLTF.

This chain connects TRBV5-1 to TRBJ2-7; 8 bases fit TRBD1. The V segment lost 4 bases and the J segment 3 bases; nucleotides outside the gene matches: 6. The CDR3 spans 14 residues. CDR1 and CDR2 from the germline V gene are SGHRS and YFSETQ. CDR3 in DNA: TGCGCCAGCAGCCCAGGGGGCGCAGGCTACGAGCAGTACTTC. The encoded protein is CASSPGGAGYEQYF.

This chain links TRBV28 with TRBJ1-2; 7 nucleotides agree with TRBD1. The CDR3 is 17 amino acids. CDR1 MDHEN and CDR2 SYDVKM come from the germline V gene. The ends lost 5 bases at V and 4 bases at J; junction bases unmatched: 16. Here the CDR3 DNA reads TGTGCCAGCAGTACTAACAGGGGTCCCCTTTTTAGCTATGGCTACACCTTC. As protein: CASSTNRGPLFSYGYTF.

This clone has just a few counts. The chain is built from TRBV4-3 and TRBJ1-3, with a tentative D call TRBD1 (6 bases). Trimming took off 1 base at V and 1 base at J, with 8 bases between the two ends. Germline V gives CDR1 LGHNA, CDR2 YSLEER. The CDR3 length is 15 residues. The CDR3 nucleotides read TGCGCCAGCAGCCAAGGAACAGGGTCTGGAAACACCATATATTTT. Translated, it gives CASSQGTGSGNTIYF.

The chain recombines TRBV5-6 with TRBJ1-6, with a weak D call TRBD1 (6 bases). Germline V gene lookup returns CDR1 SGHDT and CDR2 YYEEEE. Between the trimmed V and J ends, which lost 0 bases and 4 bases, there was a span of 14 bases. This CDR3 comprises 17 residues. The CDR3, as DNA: TGTGCCAGCAGCTTGGGACTGCGGCAGGGGTATAATTCACCCCTCCACTTT. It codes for CASSLGLRQGYNSPLHF.

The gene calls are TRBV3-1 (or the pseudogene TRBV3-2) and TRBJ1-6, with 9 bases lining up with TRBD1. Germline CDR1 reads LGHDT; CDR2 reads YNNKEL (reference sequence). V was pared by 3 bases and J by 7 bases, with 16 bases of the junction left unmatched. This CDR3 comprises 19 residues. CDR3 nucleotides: TGTGCCAGCAGCCATCGGGACAGGGACCCCCTTGGCTGGAATTCACCCCTCCACTTT. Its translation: CASSHRDRDPLGWNSPLHF.

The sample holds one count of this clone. The CDR3 bases are TGTGCCAGCACCCCCGATGGTTTTGGCATAAGAGCCAAAAACATTCAGTACTTC. This translates into CASTPDGFGIRAKNIQYF. The rearrangement links TRBV27 to TRBJ2-4; no definite D call. Trimming stripped 7 bases from V and 0 bases from J, with 22 bases between. CDR3 length: 18 residues. Germline loops: CDR1 MNHEY, CDR2 SMNVEV (reference sequence).

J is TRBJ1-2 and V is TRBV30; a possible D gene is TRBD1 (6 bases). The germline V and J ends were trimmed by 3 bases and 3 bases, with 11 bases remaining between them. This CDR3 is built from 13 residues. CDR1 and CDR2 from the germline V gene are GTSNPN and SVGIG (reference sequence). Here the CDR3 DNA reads TGTGCCTGGAGAGCAGGACAGCACTATGGCTACACCTTC. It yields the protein CAWRAGQHYGYTF.

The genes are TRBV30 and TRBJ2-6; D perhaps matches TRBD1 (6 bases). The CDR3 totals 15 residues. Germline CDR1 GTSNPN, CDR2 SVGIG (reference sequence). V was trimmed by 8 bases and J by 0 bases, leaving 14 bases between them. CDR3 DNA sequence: TGTGCCCTGGACAGAGGGGGCTCTGGGGCCAACGTCCTGACTTTC. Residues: CALDRGGSGANVLTF.

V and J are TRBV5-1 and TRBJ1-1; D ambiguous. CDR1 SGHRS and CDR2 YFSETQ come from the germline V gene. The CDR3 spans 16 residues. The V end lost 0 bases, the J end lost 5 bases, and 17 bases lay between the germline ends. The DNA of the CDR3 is TGCGCCAGCAGCTTGGGTCAGGCAGCTCGTACAACTGAAGCTTTCTTT. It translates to CASSLGQAARTTEAFF.